This T cell receptor beta chain was observed in a study of neurological immune-mediated disorders. With 10-nucleotide random UMIs, 5'RACE was used to make the cDNA. Each CDR3 protein is one row after TCRdb ran MiXCR on the 5' RACE reads. The table includes nearly 30,000 distinct CDR3 sequences, 15% to 20% detected once. Study-wide results and caveats: Private repertoires in all groups were suggested by the absence of shared CDR3 amino acid sequences among expanded clones across subjects. While HTLV-1-associated myelopathy showed the greatest TCR clonal expansion, multiple sclerosis showed the least, falling below healthy controls.

Looked up from germline, CDR1 is SSHAT and CDR2 is FNYEAQ (reference sequence). The CDR3 loop spans 13 amino acids. Time point defined: technical triplicate 3. The sorted-subset TCR libraries were prepared using some 920,000 CD4+ or CD8+ T cells as the starting material. This clonotype was observed many times. What it binds is not known. One junction end disagrees with the germline gene, perhaps due to a read error. Source material: CD4+ T cells from blood. The genes are TRBV7-7 and TRBJ2-5; a weak D match, TRBD1 (5 bases). This receptor was identified in a female donor with HTLV-1-associated myelopathy (HAM/TSP). CDR3 sequence reads: CASSQGFQETQYF. The CDR3 nucleotides read TGTGCTAGCAGCCAGGGCTTCCAAGAGACCCAGTACTTC.